Following are 20 T cell receptor beta chains from one sample sequenced in a study of cytomegalovirus exposure and HLA in healthy donors (dated 2017 in TCRdb). Library creation used the immunoSEQ multiplex PCR assay. The multiplex PCR relied on a mix of 60 forward primers for TCR Vbeta segments and 13 reverse primers for TCR Jbeta segments. TCRdb holds this immuneACCESS table with in-frame rearrangements only. Some clones are missing; in checked studies, unresolved V genes explain under half, and the rest has no known cause. Counted in this sample were 100,000 or so clones; about 81% of them appeared once. The top ten hold 1.3% of the sample. Material: PBMCs. The receptors come from a man younger than 45 in good health and CMV-seronegative.

The V call is TRBV4-1, the J call TRBJ2-7, with D possibly TRBD1 on 6 matching bases. CDR3 size: 16 residues. The V and J ends lost 0 bases and 3 bases respectively, with 15 bases between them. Germline CDR1 and CDR2: MGHRA and YSYEKL. The CDR3 sequence: CASSQEFSGAFYEQYF. The DNA for the CDR3 is TGCGCCAGCAGCCAAGAATTCTCAGGGGCCTTCTACGAGCAGTACTTC.

The V gene is TRBV19, the J gene TRBJ2-6, with D perhaps TRBD1 (6 bases). The germline gives CDR1 LNHDA, CDR2 SQIVND (reference sequence). CDR3 size: 19 residues. Trimming removed 3 bases from V and 2 bases from J, with 20 bases in between. The CDR3: CASSILRAGEPPGANVLTF. The CDR3 DNA reads as TGTGCCAGTAGTATTCTAAGGGCAGGGGAGCCCCCTGGGGCCAACGTCCTGACTTTC.

The gene calls are TRBV19 and TRBJ2-7; D not certain. The ends were cut back, 3 bases at V and 0 bases at J, with 6 bases in the middle. Germline loops: CDR1 LNHDA, CDR2 SQIVND (reference sequence). The CDR3 consists of 13 residues. The CDR3 coding sequence is TGTGCCAGTAGTATGGTCAGCTCCTACGAGCAGTACTTC. This gives the protein CASSMVSSYEQYF.

CDR3 sequence: CSAGQGNNYEQYF. DNA for the CDR3: TGCAGCGCAGGCCAGGGCAATAACTACGAGCAGTACTTC. V is TRBV29-1 and J is TRBJ2-5; TRBD1 is a possible D gene (5 bases). The end of the DNA aligns better with TRBJ2-7, so the J call may be wrong. The CDR3 consists of 13 residues. Germline V gene lookup returns CDR1 SQVTM and CDR2 ANQGSEA.

The V and J genes are TRBV2 and TRBJ2-2; 10 bases line up with TRBD2. Germline V gene lookup returns CDR1 SNHLY and CDR2 FYNNEI. With V trimmed by 3 bases and J by 6 bases, 7 bases remained unmatched. The CDR3 is made up of 16 amino acids. CDR3 in amino acids: CASSESLAGVSGELFF. Here the CDR3 DNA reads TGTGCCAGCAGTGAGTCTCTAGCGGGAGTTTCCGGGGAGCTGTTTTTT.

J is TRBJ2-6 and V is TRBV19; D is perhaps TRBD1 (6 bases). CDR1 LNHDA and CDR2 SQIVND come from the germline V gene (reference sequence). V lost 6 bases to trimming and J lost 0 bases, with 15 bases between them. This CDR3 has 17 amino acids. CDR3: CASSQDRLHSGANVLTF. For the CDR3, the DNA is TGTGCCAGTAGCCAGGACAGACTTCACTCTGGGGCCAACGTCCTGACTTTC.

This chain joins TRBV25-1 and TRBJ2-5; 14 nucleotides match TRBD2. Germline V CDR1 and CDR2: MGHDK, SYGVNS. V lost 8 bases to trimming and J lost 5 bases; unmatched junction nucleotides: 7. The CDR3 has 15 residues. CDR3 bases: TGTGCCAGCGACTCGACTAGCGGGAGGGCCGAGACCCAGTACTTC. It translates to CASDSTSGRAETQYF. The full variable domain, in which reference TRBV25-1 and TRBJ2-5 provide the parts outside the CDR3, is EADIYQTPRYLVIGTGKKITLECSQTMGHDKMYWYQQDPGMELHLIHYSYGVNSTEKGDLSSESTVSRIRTEHFPLTLESARPSHTSQYLCASDSTSGRAETQYFGPGTRLLVL.

The V and J genes are TRBV7-2 and TRBJ1-4, with 7 bases lining up with TRBD1. CDR1 and CDR2 (germline): SGHTA, FQGNSA. Losses at the gene ends were 5 bases for V and 2 bases for J; bases not matched to a gene: 5. The CDR3 contains 15 residues. The CDR3 bases are TGTGCCAGCAGCGCTAACAGGGGTACTAATGAAAAACTGTTTTTT. This codes for CASSANRGTNEKLFF.

The chain recombines TRBV29-1 with TRBJ2-3; the D gene is possibly TRBD2 (5 bases). Per the germline V gene, CDR1 is SQVTM and CDR2 is ANQGSEA. V was cut by 7 bases and J by 4 bases, with 24 bases left in between. The CDR3 contains 16 residues. Here the CDR3 reads CSAFFGVPGGADTQYF. The DNA for the CDR3 is TGCAGCGCTTTTTTCGGGGTTCCCGGCGGTGCAGATACGCAGTATTTT.

This clone came up once. The CDR3 DNA reads as TGCAGCGTGAGGGGCCCAGCGGGAGGGCCTTCAGATACGCAGTATTTT. Residues: CSVRGPAGGPSDTQYF. The chain combines TRBV29-1 with TRBJ2-3, with 10 bases identical to TRBD2. The CDR3 runs 16 residues. Unmatched junction bases numbered 13, after V lost 6 bases and J lost 4 bases. Germline CDR1 SQVTM, CDR2 ANQGSEA.

The chain has TRBV7-6 and TRBJ2-7; 8 nucleotides align to TRBD2. V gave up 0 bases and J gave up 5 bases; unmatched junction bases: 6. CDR3 length: 15 amino acids. Germline V gene data show CDR1 as SGHVS and CDR2 as FNYEAQ. CDR3 sequence: CASSLAAGEENEQYF. CDR3 DNA sequence: TGTGCCAGCAGCTTAGCAGCGGGAGAAGAGAACGAGCAGTACTTC.

This clone was counted a single time. The gene calls are TRBV7-2 and TRBJ2-2, with 9 bases fitting TRBD1. There are 15 residues in the CDR3. The germline V gene encodes CDR1 SGHTA and CDR2 FQGNSA. V dropped 7 bases and J dropped 6; count of bases not matched to a gene: 9. As DNA, the CDR3 is TGTGCCAGCACCTCGGGACAGGGTTCATCCGGGGAGCTGTTTTTT. The encoded protein is CASTSGQGSSGELFF.

The gene calls are TRBV23-1 and TRBJ1-3, with unresolved D. TRBV23-1 is reported as an ORF; its role is uncertain. The CDR3 consists of 13 residues. V was cut by 4 bases and J by 6 bases, with 10 bases left in between. The CDR3 DNA sequence: TGCGCCAGCAGTCGTACTCCCACAAACACCATATATTTT. Protein product: CASSRTPTNTIYF.

V is TRBV4-3 and J is TRBJ1-2, with 7 positions matching TRBD1. Losses at the gene ends were 4 bases for V and 3 bases for J; bases not matched to a gene: 8. The CDR3 has 15 amino acids. The V gene's germline CDR1 is LGHNA and CDR2 YSLEER. CDR3 sequence: CASSPRQGVDYGYTF. The CDR3 coding sequence is TGCGCCAGCAGCCCCCGACAGGGAGTCGACTATGGCTACACCTTC.

The chain couples TRBV11-2 to TRBJ1-6; TRBD1 might be the D (6 bases). This CDR3 region has 13 residues. Germline CDR1 SGHAT, CDR2 FQNNGV. V was clipped by 4 bases and J by 9 bases, with 10 bases between them. The CDR3 region has the DNA TGTGCCAGCAGCTCTCAGGGGAGTTCACCCCTCCACTTT. Amino acid sequence: CASSSQGSSPLHF.

Here the CDR3 DNA reads TGTGCCAGCTCGGCAAATCGTGTAGGGGGCATGAGGACCGGGGAGCTGTTTTTT. This gives the protein CASSANRVGGMRTGELFF. This sequence joins TRBV18 and TRBJ2-2; 7 positions match TRBD1. CDR1 and CDR2 (germline): KGHSH, LQKENI. The V segment lost 6 bases and the J segment 5 bases; nucleotides outside the gene matches: 18. This CDR3 comprises 18 residues.

The chain uses TRBV7-9 and TRBJ1-2; D gene uncertain. V was trimmed by 7 bases and J by 2 bases, leaving 14 bases between them. The CDR3 runs to 14 residues. The germline CDR1 and CDR2 sequences are SEHNR and FQNEAQ (reference sequence). DNA of the CDR3: TGTGCCAGCAACCCAGGTCAGGCAAACTATGGCTACACCTTC. It translates to CASNPGQANYGYTF.

The rearrangement joins TRBV7-8 to TRBJ2-2; a weak D match, TRBD1 (5 bases). CDR1 is SGHVS and CDR2 is FQNEAQ in the germline V gene. The CDR3 loop spans 15 amino acids. The V gene lost 3 bases and the J gene lost 5 bases, with 13 bases spanning the gap. The CDR3 here is CASSLVRPGTGELFF. The CDR3, as DNA: TGTGCCAGCAGCTTGGTACGACCAGGGACCGGGGAGCTGTTTTTT.

The sample holds one count of this clone. CDR3 region: CASSQEPQLAFNEQFF. The DNA for the CDR3 is TGCGCCAGCAGCCAAGAACCCCAACTAGCGTTCAATGAGCAGTTCTTC. J is TRBJ2-1 and V is TRBV4-3, with 7 bases that match TRBD2. The germline V gene encodes CDR1 LGHNA and CDR2 YSLEER. The CDR3 consists of 16 residues. Trimming took 0 bases from V and 6 from J; bases not matched to a gene: 8.

This chain joins TRBV7-9 and TRBJ2-5; D may be TRBD2 (6 bases). V lost 5 bases to trimming and J lost 2 bases, with 12 bases between them. CDR3 length: 14 amino acids. The germline V gene encodes CDR1 SEHNR and CDR2 FQNEAQ (reference sequence). In DNA form, the CDR3 reads TGTGCCAGCAGCACCTCGGGGGAACAAGAGACCCAGTACTTC. Protein: CASSTSGEQETQYF.